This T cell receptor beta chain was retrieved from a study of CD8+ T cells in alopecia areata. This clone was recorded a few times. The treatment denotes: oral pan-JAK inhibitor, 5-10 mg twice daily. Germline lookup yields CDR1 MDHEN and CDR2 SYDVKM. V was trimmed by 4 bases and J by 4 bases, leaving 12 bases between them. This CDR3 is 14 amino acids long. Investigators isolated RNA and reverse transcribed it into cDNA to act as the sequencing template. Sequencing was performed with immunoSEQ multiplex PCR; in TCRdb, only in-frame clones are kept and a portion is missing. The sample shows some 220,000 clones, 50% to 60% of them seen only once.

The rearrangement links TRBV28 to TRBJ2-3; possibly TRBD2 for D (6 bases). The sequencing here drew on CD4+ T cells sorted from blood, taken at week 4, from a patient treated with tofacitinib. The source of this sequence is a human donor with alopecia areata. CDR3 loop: CASSSAEGPDTQYF. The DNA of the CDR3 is TGTGCCAGCAGTTCCGCGGAGGGTCCAGATACGCAGTATTTT. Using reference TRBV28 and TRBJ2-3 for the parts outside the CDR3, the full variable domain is DVKVTQSSRYLVKRTGEKVFLECVQDMDHENMFWYRQDPGLGLRLIYFSYDVKMKEKGDIPEGYSVSREKKERFSLILESASTNQTSMYLCASSSAEGPDTQYFGPGTRLTVL.